Reported below is one T cell receptor beta chain. The antigen is undetermined. V shed 3 bases and J 7 bases; nucleotides not matched to a gene: 15. The CDR3 is 17 amino acids. Germline V gene lookup returns CDR1 SGHAT and CDR2 FQNNGV. This PCR relied on a set of 60 Vbeta primers and 13 Jbeta primers. The authors' processing: Unique TCR beta chains numbered 60 million to 100 million in a later analysis, with around 10 million shared. The protocol was immunoSEQ multiplex PCR, while the TCRdb copy is restricted to in-frame clones and leaves out a portion. From that table come the V and J calls and clone size; the DNA was used to work out D and trimming. The data show 150,000 or so clones, over 75% seen once. This record comes from a study of cytomegalovirus exposure and HLA in healthy donors. General study findings and limits: Presence/absence analyses assumed roughly uniform sequencing depth across donors, which may not hold.

Sequencing was carried out using PBMCs. The chain uses TRBV11-2 and TRBJ2-5, with 9 bases aligning to TRBD1. The TCR originated in a woman between 40 and 50 years old in good health and CMV-seropositive. For the CDR3, the DNA is TGTGCCAGCAGCTTCACAAGCCTAGGACAGGGGTTCGCGACCCAGTACTTC. Its translation: CASSFTSLGQGFATQYF.